The clone carrying this T cell receptor (beta chain) occurred many times. Its antigen remains unidentified. The sample belongs to a study of T cell repertoires in cytomegalovirus infection. TCRdb processed the reads anew with MiXCR; each CDR3 protein has one entry. Counted here are over 250,000 distinct CDR3 sequences, about 26% occurring once; the ten biggest clones make up about 14%. Study outcomes and limitations: HLA-C-restricted CMV-specific TCR beta clonotypes prevailed in the ex vivo response.

Looked up from germline, CDR1 is SGHTA and CDR2 is FQGNSA. The CDR3 runs to 15 residues. The ends were cut back, 1 base at V and 6 bases at J, with 13 bases in the middle. J is TRBJ2-1 and V is TRBV7-2, with D perhaps given as TRBD1 or TRBD2 (6 bases each). This TCR derives from a human donor in good health (CMV status not recorded). Some clones in this sample may be carry-over from other donors' samples. The sequencing sample was made of PBMCs. The CDR3 sequence is CASSLVGAGGNEQFF. The DNA of the CDR3 is TGTGCCAGCAGCTTAGTGGGGGCCGGGGGCAATGAGCAGTTCTTC.